Shown below are 31 T cell receptor beta chains from a single sample sequenced in a study of T-cell memory formation after mild COVID-19. Each CDR3 protein is one row after TCRdb ran MiXCR on the 5' RACE reads. The table shows over 45,000 distinct CDR3 sequences, with approximately 9% occurring only once. The source material was PBMCs or a T cell subset sorted from them (not recorded which). The receptors were gathered from an adult woman who had mild COVID-19 (a few samples of this study predate the infection). Cell type and time point are not known.

This clonotype has a count of ten or more. This chain links TRBV20-1 with TRBJ2-3; 8 bases line up with TRBD2. This CDR3 spans 15 amino acids. Germline assignment: CDR1 DFQATT and CDR2 SNEGSKA (reference sequence). With V trimmed by 2 bases and J by 7 bases, 11 bases remained unmatched. The DNA of the CDR3 is TGCAGTGCTAGAACCACAGCGGGAGTAACATATACGCAGTATTTT. Amino acid sequence: CSARTTAGVTYTQYF.

This clonotype was seen a few times. The chain recombines TRBV18 with TRBJ2-4; 10 positions agree with TRBD2. Unmatched junction bases numbered 4, after V lost 2 bases and J lost 0 bases. Germline-derived CDR1 and CDR2 are KGHSH and LQKENI. This CDR3 has 17 amino acids. The CDR3 sequence: CASSPGGLAEAKNIQYF. The CDR3 region has the DNA TGTGCCAGCTCACCAGGAGGACTAGCGGAAGCCAAAAACATTCAGTACTTC.

The chain uses TRBV2 and TRBJ2-1, with D uncertain. The CDR3 loop spans 15 amino acids. From germline, CDR1 is SNHLY and CDR2 FYNNEI. Trimming pared 3 bases from V and 4 bases from J, leaving 13 bases between. The CDR3 DNA follows: TGTGCCAGCAGTGAGCGGCTAGAAAGGTACAATGAGCAGTTCTTC. Its translation is CASSERLERYNEQFF.

This clonotype was observed a handful of times. A junction boundary mismatches the germline segment, possibly from a read error. The chain uses TRBV3-1 and TRBJ2-5; TRBD2 aligns across 13 bases. Germline lookup yields CDR1 LGHDT and CDR2 YNNKEL (reference sequence). The CDR3 runs to 17 residues. CDR3 DNA: TGTACCAGCAGCCTACGGACTAGCGGGAGAATCGCAGAGACCCAGTACTTC. It encodes CTSSLRTSGRIAETQYF.

This clonotype was picked up a small number of times. This sequence joins TRBV20-1 and TRBJ2-2; D gene unclear. CDR3 length: 14 residues. Germline-derived CDR1 and CDR2 are DFQATT and SNEGSKA (reference sequence). V was clipped by 6 bases and J by 0 bases, with 11 bases between them. The CDR3 DNA follows: TGCAGTGCCCCCGGACCCTCGAACACCGGGGAGCTGTTTTTT. As protein: CSAPGPSNTGELFF.

The chain recombines TRBV27 with TRBJ2-7; a weak D match, TRBD2 (6 bases). CDR3 size: 14 residues. The V gene lost 2 bases and the J gene lost 3 bases, with 11 bases spanning the gap. Germline CDR1 reads MNHEY; CDR2 reads SMNVEV (reference sequence). The CDR3 nucleotides read TGTGCCAGCAGTTTAATGGGGGGTTACTACGAGCAGTACTTC. This translates into CASSLMGGYYEQYF.

This clonotype is medium-sized by share. DNA of the CDR3: TGTGCCAGCAAGTTAACTAGCGGGTACACAGATACGCAGTATTTT. This codes for CASKLTSGYTDTQYF. V gene TRBV3-1 combines with J gene TRBJ2-3; 9 nucleotides agree with TRBD2. CDR3 length equals 15 residues. The V and J ends lost 7 bases and 2 bases, in that order; junction bases with no gene match: 7. Germline-derived CDR1 and CDR2 are LGHDT and YNNKEL (reference sequence).

With respect to this clonotype: Given a much more abundant clone one base away, this may be a read error. V is TRBV29-1 and J is TRBJ1-1; 7 nucleotides match TRBD1. Germline V gene lookup returns CDR1 SQVTM and CDR2 ANQGSEA. There are 13 residues in the CDR3. Written as DNA, the CDR3 is TGCAGAGCGTCGACAGGGATGAACACTGAAGCTTTCTTT. It is translated as CRASTGMNTEAFF.

This clonotype has a handful of counts. The V call is TRBV5-1, the J call TRBJ2-1; D gene unclear. CDR3 length equals 12 residues. The germline V and J ends were trimmed by 0 bases and 13 bases, with 11 bases remaining between them. CDR1 SGHRS and CDR2 YFSETQ come from the germline V gene. This CDR3 is CASSLDGELQFF. CDR3 nucleotide sequence: TGCGCCAGCAGCTTGGACGGAGAACTCCAGTTCTTC.

The rearrangement links TRBV20-1 to TRBJ2-3; 10 nucleotides line up with TRBD2. This CDR3 region has 12 residues. Germline lookup yields CDR1 DFQATT and CDR2 SNEGSKA (reference sequence). The V segment lost 7 bases and the J segment 6 bases; nucleotides outside the gene matches: 4. The CDR3 region is CSVRSGRDTQYF. The DNA for the CDR3 is TGCAGTGTCCGTAGCGGGAGGGATACGCAGTATTTT.

In its sample, this clonotype was seen a few times. This chain uses TRBV7-9 with TRBJ1-1, with D unclear. V was trimmed by 0 bases and J by 0 bases, leaving 8 bases between them. The CDR3 is 15 residues long. Germline assignment: CDR1 SEHNR and CDR2 FQNEAQ (reference sequence). The CDR3 spells CASSLAEGLNTEAFF. CDR3 DNA sequence: TGTGCCAGCAGCTTAGCAGAAGGGCTGAACACTGAAGCTTTCTTT.

This clonotype was counted at least ten times. The V call is TRBV7-9, the J call TRBJ2-7, with 7 bases aligning to TRBD1. The germline V gene has CDR1 SEHNR and CDR2 FQNEAQ (reference sequence). V shed 4 bases and J 6 bases; nucleotides not matched to a gene: 12. The CDR3 is 15 residues long. CDR3 DNA: TGTGCCAGCAGCTCTTTGAAGGGGACAGCGTCCGAGCAGTACTTC. Translated, it gives CASSSLKGTASEQYF.

This clonotype was observed a handful of times. The chain recombines TRBV5-1 with TRBJ2-7; 9 nucleotides line up with TRBD1. The length of the CDR3 is 16 residues. Trimming removed 0 bases from V and 2 bases from J; junction bases left unmatched: 6. Germline-derived CDR1 and CDR2 are SGHRS and YFSETQ. CDR3 in DNA: TGCGCCAGCAGCTTGGGGACAGGGGACGTAGCCTACGAGCAGTACTTC. Protein: CASSLGTGDVAYEQYF.

The chain links TRBV6-5 to TRBJ2-3; 8 bases agree with TRBD2. This CDR3 has 15 residues. J lost 4 bases, V lost 6 bases, and 9 bases had no gene match. The germline gives CDR1 MNHEY, CDR2 SVGAGI. CDR3 DNA sequence: TGTGCCAGCAGCTATGTGGCGGGAGGCTCAGATACGCAGTATTTT. Amino acids: CASSYVAGGSDTQYF.

The chain couples TRBV20-1 to TRBJ1-2; D is unclear. The CDR3 is 12 residues long. Trimming removed 2 bases at V and 2 bases at J, with 6 bases between. Germline CDR1 is DFQATT and CDR2 is SNEGSKA (reference sequence). CDR3 sequence (DNA): TGCAGTGCTAGACCGGTCAACTATGGCTACACCTTC. It specifies CSARPVNYGYTF.

This clonotype was detected only a few times. The chain recombines TRBV21-1 with TRBJ2-1; the table's D call TRBD2 went unverified against the DNA. TRBV21-1 is assigned pseudogene status. The CDR3 has 15 residues. The chain's CDR3 is CASSPRDYTDNEQFF. CDR3 DNA sequence: TGTGCCAGCAGCCCCAGGGACTATACCGACAATGAGCAGTTCTTC.

This clonotype was seen repeatedly, ten times or more. V and J are TRBV20-1 and TRBJ2-7; 7 bases match TRBD2. The germline V gene has CDR1 DFQATT and CDR2 SNEGSKA (reference sequence). The CDR3 covers 12 residues. J was trimmed by 3 bases and V by 7 bases; bases with no gene match: 6. The CDR3 sequence: CSVSGINYEQYF. CDR3 DNA: TGCAGTGTCAGCGGGATAAACTACGAGCAGTACTTC.

This clonotype has ten or more counts. The rearrangement links TRBV3-1 to TRBJ2-7; unclear D gene. Trimming removed 4 bases at V and 0 bases at J, with 10 bases between. The CDR3 loop spans 14 amino acids. Per germline, CDR1 LGHDT and CDR2 YNNKEL (reference sequence). CDR3: CASSPDLASYEQYF. DNA of the CDR3: TGTGCCAGCAGCCCCGACTTGGCCTCCTACGAGCAGTACTTC.

This clonotype was counted a few times. V usage is TRBV2 and J usage is TRBJ1-2; 8 positions match TRBD1. The CDR3 sequence is 12 residues long. V trimming: 6 bases; J trimming: 7 bases; junction bases outside the gene matches: 4. Germline V lookup: CDR1 SNHLY, CDR2 FYNNEI. The CDR3 loop is CASRTGQGGYTF. The DNA of the CDR3 is TGTGCCAGCAGGACCGGACAGGGTGGCTACACCTTC.

This clonotype was counted a few times. The V gene is TRBV2, the J gene TRBJ1-1; 9 bases map to TRBD1. CDR3 length: 13 residues. Germline trimming cut 6 bases from V and 5 bases from J; bases unmatched to any gene: 4. Germline V gives CDR1 SNHLY, CDR2 FYNNEI. In DNA, the CDR3 is TGTGCCAGCAGGGACAGGGGCTGGACTGAAGCTTTCTTT. Amino acids: CASRDRGWTEAFF.

This clonotype was counted many times. The chain is built from TRBV27 and TRBJ2-7; 10 bases fit TRBD2. CDR1 and CDR2 from the germline V gene are MNHEY and SMNVEV (reference sequence). The trim removed 5 bases at V and 4 bases at J, leaving 2 bases unmatched. The CDR3 extends over 13 amino acids. The CDR3: CASSLAGVYEQYF. The DNA for the CDR3 is TGTGCCAGCAGTCTAGCGGGAGTGTACGAGCAGTACTTC.

This clonotype occurred many times. This sequence joins TRBV29-1 and TRBJ2-2; 11 nucleotides agree with TRBD2. The V gene end was trimmed by 4 bases and the J gene end by 0 bases; junction bases not matched to a gene: 7. The CDR3 extends over 17 amino acids. Germline CDR1 and CDR2: SQVTM and ANQGSEA. The CDR3 DNA sequence: TGCAGCGTTGTGAAGCTAGCGGGGGGCCCGAACACCGGGGAGCTGTTTTTT. Amino acids: CSVVKLAGGPNTGELFF.

There are a few counts of this clonotype. The chain combines TRBV12-3 or TRBV12-4 with TRBJ1-4; D not certain. This CDR3 is 13 amino acids long. V was cut by 1 base and J by 8 bases, with 8 bases left in between. The CDR3 is CASSLGWKEKLFF. CDR3 nucleotide sequence: TGTGCCAGCAGTTTAGGTTGGAAGGAAAAACTGTTTTTT.

This clonotype was found many times. J is TRBJ1-5 and V is TRBV12-3 or TRBV12-4, with a possible D match to TRBD1 (5 bases). Trimming removed 3 bases from V and 4 bases from J, with 10 bases in between. This CDR3 is built from 14 residues. This chain's CDR3 is CASSFGGLNQPQHF. Written as DNA, the CDR3 is TGTGCCAGCAGTTTCGGGGGGTTAAATCAGCCCCAGCATTTT.

The chain employs TRBV7-9 and TRBJ2-4; 8 nucleotides match TRBD2. CDR1 and CDR2 (germline): SEHNR, FQNEAQ (reference sequence). V was clipped by 4 bases and J by 5 bases; unmatched bases: 10. The CDR3 runs to 16 residues. CDR3 sequence: CASSSFSGKGENIQYF. Written as DNA, the CDR3 is TGTGCCAGCAGCTCCTTTAGCGGGAAGGGGGAAAACATTCAGTACTTC.

This chain uses TRBV7-2 with TRBJ2-5, with D perhaps TRBD1 (6 bases). The CDR3 spans 15 residues. Trimming cost V 5 bases and J 3 bases, with 16 bases left between them. Germline V gives CDR1 SGHTA, CDR2 FQGNSA. CDR3 sequence (DNA): TGTGCCAGCAGCCCCTACCTCCGACAGGAAGAGACCCAGTACTTC. As protein: CASSPYLRQEETQYF.

This clonotype was observed a handful of times. V is TRBV6-5 and J is TRBJ1-2; D is possibly TRBD1 (6 bases). The CDR3 loop spans 12 amino acids. Germline V gene lookup returns CDR1 MNHEY and CDR2 SVGAGI. Deletions cut 6 bases from V and 5 bases from J, with 10 bases between. The CDR3 DNA is TGTGCCAGCAGACCGACAGGATATGGCTACACCTTC. Protein product: CASRPTGYGYTF.

This chain connects TRBV20-1 to TRBJ2-7; D might be TRBD1 or TRBD2, each matching 5 bases. V was clipped by 6 bases and J by 2 bases, with 17 bases between them. The germline V gene encodes CDR1 DFQATT and CDR2 SNEGSKA (reference sequence). The CDR3 contains 14 residues. For the CDR3, the DNA is TGCAGTGCACTCAACCGGGACCGCGCCTACGAGCAGTACTTC. Translating it yields CSALNRDRAYEQYF.

The chain recombines TRBV20-1 with TRBJ1-2; 11 positions agree with TRBD1. The length of the CDR3 is 15 residues. CDR1 DFQATT and CDR2 SNEGSKA come from the germline V gene (reference sequence). J gave up 7 bases and V 5 bases, and 12 bases lay outside the gene matches. Written as DNA, the CDR3 is TGCAGTGCTCCCGGACAGGGGGCCGCGATTGGTGGCTACACCTTC. It codes for CSAPGQGAAIGGYTF.

This chain joins TRBV18 and TRBJ2-1; TRBD1 might be the D (6 bases). Trimming removed 0 bases at V and 2 bases at J, with 17 bases between. Germline V gene lookup returns CDR1 KGHSH and CDR2 LQKENI. This CDR3 is built from 18 residues. CDR3 sequence reads: CASSPPSTIGTPYNEQFF. For the CDR3, the DNA is TGTGCCAGCTCACCACCGTCTACCATCGGGACACCCTACAATGAGCAGTTCTTC.

The count of this clonotype is one. The chain links TRBV9 to TRBJ1-5, with 12 bases fitting TRBD1. The ends lost 3 bases at V and 5 bases at J; junction bases unmatched: 3. The CDR3 spans 15 residues. CDR1 is SGDLS, CDR2 YYNGEE, per germline. This CDR3 reads CASSEGQGAYQPQHF. The CDR3 coding sequence is TGTGCCAGCAGCGAGGGACAGGGGGCTTATCAGCCCCAGCATTTT.